Listed below are T cell receptor beta chains from one sample, sequenced in a study of T cells after yellow fever vaccination. TCRdb re-called the 5' RACE reads with MiXCR, one entry per CDR3 protein. Here the sample spans some 250,000 distinct CDR3 sequences, more than 3.5% being singletons. The input for sequencing was PBMCs, taken 15 days after the yellow fever booster vaccination. These receptors came from a man younger than 30 who received the YFV17D yellow fever vaccine. CDR3s include the opening cysteine and the closing phenylalanine or tryptophan. The D gene is left open where the match is weak. Not every row has a clone size; where given, it reads once, few, many or a size class.

V	D	size	J	CDR3	DNA
TRBV6-6	.	many	TRBJ2-2	CASSRANPADTGELFF	TGTGCCAGCAGCCGGGCTAATCCGGCGGACACCGGGGAGCTGTTTTTT
TRBV5-1	TRBD1	many	TRBJ1-4	CASSGTVGVSKLFF	TGCGCCAGCTCTGGGACAGTCGGGGTCTCGAAACTGTTTTTT
TRBV29-1	TRBD2	many	TRBJ2-1	CSGIDGGGYNEQFF	TGCAGCGGGATTGACGGGGGGGGTTACAATGAGCAGTTCTTC
TRBV27	TRBD2	many	TRBJ2-3	CASRKLAGGTDTQYF	TGTGCCAGTAGGAAACTAGCGGGGGGCACAGATACGCAGTATTTT
TRBV18	.	many	TRBJ1-1	CASSPRHGTEAFF	TGTGCCAGCTCACCGAGACATGGCACTGAAGCTTTCTTT
TRBV7-3	.	.	TRBJ2-3	CASSPGVQLVQYF	TGTGCCAGCAGCCCCGGGGTGCAGTTGGTGCAGTATTTT
TRBV5-1	.	many	TRBJ2-3	CASHVLLGTDTQYF	TGCGCCAGCCATGTCCTGTTGGGGACAGATACGCAGTATTTT
TRBV4-1	.	many	TRBJ1-1	CASSQDREGTEAFF	TGCGCCAGCAGCCAAGACAGGGAGGGCACTGAAGCTTTCTTT
TRBV5-1	.	many	TRBJ2-1	CASSLVGWWGPPHNEQFF	TGCGCCAGCAGCTTGGTGGGTTGGTGGGGACCCCCTCACAATGAGCAGTTCTTC
TRBV7-2	TRBD2	many	TRBJ2-3	CASSLVASGADTQYF	TGTGCCAGCAGCTTAGTGGCTAGCGGGGCAGATACGCAGTATTTT
TRBV3-1	TRBD1	.	TRBJ1-5	CASSHSQGSTQPQHF	TGTGCCAGCAGCCATTCACAGGGGTCAACTCAGCCCCAGCATTTT
TRBV6-5	TRBD1	many	TRBJ2-3	CASRDRGLRTDTQYF	TGTGCCAGCCGCGACAGGGGGCTTCGCACAGATACGCAGTATTTT
TRBV4-1	.	many	TRBJ2-7	CASSQAFKGLIYEQYF	TGCGCCAGCAGCCAAGCTTTTAAGGGGCTCATCTACGAGCAGTACTTC
TRBV12-3/TRBV12-4	.	many	TRBJ1-2	CASRGEGDWGYTF	TGTGCCAGCAGGGGCGAAGGGGACTGGGGCTACACCTTC
TRBV24-1	.	many	TRBJ1-5	CATTPEGGYSNQPQHF	TGTGCCACCACTCCTGAGGGCGGGTATAGCAATCAGCCCCAGCATTTT
TRBV29-1	TRBD1	many	TRBJ2-5	CSVDYGQGEETQYF	TGCAGCGTTGACTACGGACAGGGTGAGGAGACCCAGTACTTC